This is a list of T cell receptor beta chains from one sample in a study of blood T cell repertoires in COVID-19. Sequencing was performed with immunoSEQ multiplex PCR; in TCRdb, only in-frame clones are kept and a portion is missing. Of about 280,000 clones in the sample, 85% were seen once. The sample was PBMCs or T cells enriched from blood (not recorded which). The receptors were sampled from a woman between 50 and 59 years old who had recovered from COVID-19. CDR3s include the opening cysteine and the closing phenylalanine or tryptophan. Fields, in order: D gene, V gene, J gene, clone size, CDR3 protein, CDR3 DNA. D genes are given only for firm matches. The size entry is marked missing in some rows and otherwise reads once, few, many or a size class.

TRBD2,TRBV7-9,TRBJ2-1,NA,CASSYGTSGSNEQFF,TGTGCCAGCAGCTATGGGACTAGCGGGAGCAATGAGCAGTTCTTC
TRBD2,TRBV7-2,TRBJ2-5,NA,CASSAERGGVETQYF,TGTGCCAGCAGCGCAGAGCGGGGGGGCGTGGAGACCCAGTACTTC
NA,TRBV30,TRBJ2-2,once,CAWKKGLPSGELFF,TGTGCCTGGAAGAAGGGGCTCCCCTCCGGGGAGCTGTTTTTT
TRBD1,TRBV7-3,TRBJ2-3,NA,CASSFAGTGRLADTQYF,TGTGCCAGCAGCTTCGCCGGGACAGGGCGTTTGGCAGATACGCAGTATTTT
TRBD1,TRBV2,TRBJ2-2,once,CATSGQGPTGELFF,TGTGCCACATCGGGACAGGGGCCCACCGGGGAGCTGTTTTTT
TRBD2,TRBV14,TRBJ2-3,NA,CASSLLAGSTDTQYF,TGTGCCAGCAGCCTTCTAGCGGGAAGCACAGATACGCAGTATTTT
NA,TRBV28,TRBJ1-5,NA,CASSPQGLGNQPQHF,TGTGCCAGCAGTCCACAGGGTCTAGGCAATCAGCCCCAGCATTTT
TRBD1,TRBV19,TRBJ2-3,NA,CASSTTGGFTDTQYF,TGTGCCAGTAGTACGACAGGGGGGTTCACAGATACGCAGTATTTT
NA,TRBV29-1,TRBJ1-1,NA,CSVEWGGSTEAFF,TGCAGCGTTGAGTGGGGCGGTTCCACTGAAGCTTTCTTT
TRBD2,TRBV11-3,TRBJ2-2,NA,CASSSLAGVNTGELFF,TGTGCCAGCAGCTCACTAGCGGGGGTGAACACCGGGGAGCTGTTTTTT
NA,TRBV20-1,TRBJ2-3,NA,CSAQRTDTQYF,TGCAGTGCCCAGAGGACAGATACGCAGTATTTT
NA,TRBV5-1,TRBJ1-1,NA,CASKIVGQIGTEAFF,TGCGCCAGCAAAATCGTCGGACAGATCGGCACTGAAGCTTTCTTT
NA,TRBV2,TRBJ2-1,NA,CASSEAHSGVVGNEQFF,TGTGCCAGCAGTGAAGCGCATTCGGGAGTAGTTGGAAATGAGCAGTTCTTC
NA,TRBV5-1,TRBJ1-4,NA,CASSLGGPGTGKLFF,TGCGCCAGCAGCTTGGGGGGGCCCGGTACGGGGAAGCTGTTTTTT
NA,TRBV7-9,TRBJ1-4,NA,CASSPTPGTRNEKLFF,TGTGCCAGCAGCCCTACACCGGGAACACGGAATGAAAAACTGTTTTTT
NA,TRBV3-1/TRBV3-2,TRBJ1-2,NA,CASSQEEDRGYGYTF,TGTGCCAGCAGCCAAGAAGAGGATAGGGGATATGGCTACACCTTC
TRBD2,TRBV30,TRBJ2-7,NA,CAWTGRAGYEQYF,TGTGCCTGGACCGGGAGGGCCGGTTACGAGCAGTACTTC
NA,TRBV5-1,TRBJ1-2,NA,CASSSRSGTNYGYTF,TGCGCCAGCAGCTCGCGATCCGGGACAAACTATGGCTACACCTTC
TRBD1,TRBV7-2,TRBJ1-3,NA,CASSPDRDLGNTIYF,TGTGCCAGCAGCCCGGACAGGGATCTAGGAAACACCATATATTTT
NA,TRBV6-7,TRBJ2-3,NA,CASSYNRVDTQYF,TGTGCCAGCAGTTACAACAGGGTCGATACGCAGTATTTT
TRBD2,TRBV18,TRBJ2-7,NA,CASSLTGTSSNSYEQYF,TGTGCCAGCTCATTAACAGGGACTAGCAGCAACTCCTACGAGCAGTACTTC
NA,TRBV9,TRBJ1-1,NA,CASSVEQQGWGMNTEAFF,TGTGCCAGCAGCGTAGAGCAACAGGGATGGGGAATGAACACTGAAGCTTTCTTT
TRBD1,TRBV28,TRBJ2-5,NA,CASSSTGGGWETQYF,TGTGCCAGCAGTTCCACAGGGGGCGGTTGGGAGACCCAGTACTTC